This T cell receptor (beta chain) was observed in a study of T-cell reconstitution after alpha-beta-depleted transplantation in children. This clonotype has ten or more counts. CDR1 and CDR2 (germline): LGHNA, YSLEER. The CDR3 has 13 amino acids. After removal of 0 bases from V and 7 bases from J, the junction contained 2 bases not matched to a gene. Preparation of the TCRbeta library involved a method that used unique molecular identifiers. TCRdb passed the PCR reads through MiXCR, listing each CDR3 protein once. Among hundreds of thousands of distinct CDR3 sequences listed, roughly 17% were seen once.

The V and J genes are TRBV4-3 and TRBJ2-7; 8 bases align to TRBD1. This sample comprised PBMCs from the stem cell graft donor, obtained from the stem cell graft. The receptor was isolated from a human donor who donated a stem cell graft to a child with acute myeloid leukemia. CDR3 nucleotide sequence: TGCGCCAGCAGCCAAGACAGGACAGGGGAGCAGTACTTC. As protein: CASSQDRTGEQYF.